This TCR beta chain was recorded in a study of OX40 agonist ivuxolimab in advanced cancers. On the study more broadly: Patients undergoing dose escalation presented with hepatocellular carcinoma, melanoma, renal cell or head and neck cancer.

Sequenced by immunoSEQ multiplex PCR; TCRdb stores in-frame clones only, minus some. The table shows around 40,000 clones, with 70% to 90% occurring only once. This clonotype originated in an adult with an advanced solid tumor such as melanoma, head and neck, liver or kidney cancer. Specimen: CD4+ or CD8+ T cells sorted from blood, collected in a trial of the OX40 agonist ivuxolimab.

The CDR3 DNA follows: TGTGCCAGCAGCTTCAGGGGGATAGGAAACACCATATATTTT. Its translation is CASSFRGIGNTIYF. J is TRBJ1-3 and V is TRBV14; 7 bases map to TRBD1. There are 14 residues in the CDR3. The germline gives CDR1 SGHDN, CDR2 FVKESK. V lost 5 bases, J lost 4 bases, and 5 bases stayed unmatched.